This entry lists 14 T cell receptor beta chains sequenced from one sample in a study of blood T cells in healthy people across ages. It was with a sample-barcoded 5' primer and a J-beta primer mix that a second PCR of about 7 to 12 cycles was run. MiXCR, applied by TCRdb to the 5' RACE reads, yields one record per CDR3 protein. The sample shows about 1 million distinct CDR3 sequences, roughly a quarter of them seen only once. The same sample was also studied in work on T cells of mothers and their children.

The sample was blood. The receptors shown here come from a girl aged 2-9 years in good health.

The CDR3 reads CASSRDSGNTEAFF. The CDR3 nucleotides read TGTGCCAGCTCACGGGATTCCGGAAACACTGAAGCTTTCTTT. The rearrangement uses TRBV18 and TRBJ1-1; the D is unclear. The length of the CDR3 is 14 residues. Germline lookup yields CDR1 KGHSH and CDR2 LQKENI. Trimming removed 4 bases at V and 2 bases at J, with 11 bases between.

V is TRBV3-1 and J is TRBJ2-5; 8 bases are shared with TRBD2. Germline lookup yields CDR1 LGHDT and CDR2 YNNKEL (reference sequence). The CDR3 is 15 residues long. V gave up 0 bases and J gave up 5 bases; unmatched junction bases: 5. The CDR3: CASSQDPAGVETQYF. The CDR3 DNA sequence: TGTGCCAGCAGCCAAGATCCAGCGGGAGTGGAGACCCAGTACTTC.

The chain has TRBV5-1 and TRBJ1-2; 7 bases agree with TRBD1. The CDR3 is made up of 14 amino acids. Germline CDR1 SGHRS, CDR2 YFSETQ. After removal of 1 base from V and 5 bases from J, the junction contained 5 bases not matched to a gene. CDR3 protein: CASSLSGRGYGYTF. Written as DNA, the CDR3 is TGCGCCAGCAGCTTGTCTGGCAGGGGGTATGGCTACACCTTC.

This chain links TRBV25-1 with TRBJ1-1; 7 bases are shared with TRBD1. The CDR3 loop spans 14 amino acids. Germline CDR1 MGHDK, CDR2 SYGVNS. V lost 5 bases to trimming and J lost 3 bases; unmatched junction nucleotides: 6. CDR3 nucleotides: TGTGCCAGCAGTTCAACCACAGGGGACACTGAAGCTTTCTTT. Amino acid sequence: CASSSTTGDTEAFF.

The chain couples TRBV6-5 to TRBJ2-5, with 9 bases fitting TRBD2. CDR1 is MNHEY, CDR2 SVGAGI, per germline. CDR3 length: 14 amino acids. The V and J ends lost 6 bases and 6 bases, in that order; junction bases with no gene match: 8. Written as DNA, the CDR3 is TGTGCCAGCAGCCTACAGGGGACTAGCAAGACCCAGTACTTC. This codes for CASSLQGTSKTQYF.

This clonotype was observed at least ten times. CDR3 sequence reads: CASSPGSEAFF. The CDR3 DNA reads TGCGCCAGCAGCCCTGGGTCTGAAGCTTTCTTT. V gene TRBV4-1 combines with J gene TRBJ1-1; no reliable D call. Germline V lookup: CDR1 MGHRA, CDR2 YSYEKL. The CDR3 spans 11 residues. Trimming took 4 bases from V and 6 from J, leaving 6 bases between them.

The table lists this clonotype with a few counts. The V gene is TRBV15, the J gene TRBJ1-1; D may be TRBD1 (5 bases). V was trimmed by 3 bases and J by 3 bases, leaving 11 bases between them. CDR1 LNHNV and CDR2 YYDKDF come from the germline V gene (reference sequence). The CDR3 is 14 residues long. The CDR3 loop is CATSRGRDDTEAFF. The CDR3 DNA reads as TGTGCCACCAGCAGGGGCCGGGACGACACTGAAGCTTTCTTT.

The chain uses TRBV28 and TRBJ2-6; D perhaps matches TRBD2 (5 bases). V lost 5 bases and J lost 2, with 10 bases in between. The germline V gene encodes CDR1 MDHEN and CDR2 SYDVKM. The CDR3 runs to 15 residues. The CDR3 DNA reads TGTGCCAGCAGTGGCGAGGGCACTGGGGCCAACGTCCTGACTTTC. Protein: CASSGEGTGANVLTF. Combining the CDR3 with reference TRBV28 and TRBJ2-6 gives the whole variable domain DVKVTQSSRYLVKRTGEKVFLECVQDMDHENMFWYRQDPGLGLRLIYFSYDVKMKEKGDIPEGYSVSREKKERFSLILESASTNQTSMYLCASSGEGTGANVLTFGAGSRLTVL.

This clonotype was recorded once. The rearrangement joins TRBV6-5 to TRBJ2-1; TRBD2 matches 8 bases. Germline V gene lookup returns CDR1 MNHEY and CDR2 SVGAGI. V was pared by 6 bases and J by 12 bases, with 7 bases of the junction left unmatched. This CDR3 is built from 12 residues. The CDR3 loop is CASRRFSGAQFF. For the CDR3, the DNA is TGTGCCAGCAGGCGGTTTAGCGGGGCGCAGTTCTTC.

The chain combines TRBV10-3 with TRBJ2-7; D is uncertain. This CDR3 has 13 amino acids. Trimming pared 2 bases from V and 5 bases from J, leaving 10 bases between. Germline lookup yields CDR1 ENHRY and CDR2 SYGVKD. CDR3 sequence: CAISEDVPNEQYF. The CDR3 DNA sequence: TGTGCCATCAGTGAGGATGTACCCAACGAGCAGTACTTC.

This chain uses TRBV29-1 with TRBJ1-2; D uncertain. This CDR3 contains 11 residues. Germline lookup yields CDR1 SQVTM and CDR2 ANQGSEA. With 7 bases removed from V and 4 bases from J, the gap between germline ends came to 10 bases. The CDR3 region is CSDRSIYGYTF. The DNA for the CDR3 is TGCAGCGATAGAAGCATCTATGGCTACACCTTC.

This clonotype has a handful of counts. The chain links TRBV11-2 to TRBJ2-5; 8 positions agree with TRBD2. This CDR3 has 17 residues. Per germline, CDR1 SGHAT and CDR2 FQNNGV. Trimming at V came to 1 base and at J to 5 bases, leaving 12 bases not matched to a gene. CDR3 sequence (DNA): TGTGCCAGCAGCTTAGGGGTTTTCGAGCGGGGGATTGAGACCCAGTACTTC. Translation: CASSLGVFERGIETQYF. The full variable domain, completed using reference TRBV11-2 and TRBJ2-5, is EAGVAQSPRYKIIEKRQSVAFWCNPISGHATLYWYQQILGQGPKLLIQFQNNGVVDDSQLPKDRFSAERLKGVDSTLKIQPAKLEDSAVYLCASSLGVFERGIETQYFGPGTRLLVL.

This chain uses TRBV12-3 or TRBV12-4 with TRBJ2-7, with TRBD2 identical over 8 bases. This CDR3 is built from 15 residues. Trimming took 6 bases from V and 5 from J; bases not matched to a gene: 12. The CDR3 spells CASSRPRAGAHEQYF. Written as DNA, the CDR3 is TGTGCCAGCAGCCGTCCCCGAGCGGGGGCACACGAGCAGTACTTC.

This chain connects TRBV12-3 or TRBV12-4 to TRBJ1-1; D is unresolved. CDR3 size: 14 residues. With 1 base removed from V and 6 bases from J, the gap between germline ends came to 12 bases. The CDR3 reads CASSLGRWGAEAFF. In nucleotides, the CDR3 is TGTGCCAGCAGTTTAGGACGGTGGGGAGCTGAAGCTTTCTTT.